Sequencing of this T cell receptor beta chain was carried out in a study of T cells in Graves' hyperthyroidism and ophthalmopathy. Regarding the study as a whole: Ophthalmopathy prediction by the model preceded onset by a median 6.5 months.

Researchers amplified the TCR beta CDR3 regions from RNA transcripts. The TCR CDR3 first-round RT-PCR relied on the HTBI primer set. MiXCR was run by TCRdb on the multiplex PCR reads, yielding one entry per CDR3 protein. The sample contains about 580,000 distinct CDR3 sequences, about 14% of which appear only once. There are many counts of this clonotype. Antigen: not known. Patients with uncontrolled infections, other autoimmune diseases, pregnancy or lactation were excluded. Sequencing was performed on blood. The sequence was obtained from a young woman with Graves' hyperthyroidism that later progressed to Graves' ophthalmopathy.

CDR3 residues: CASSQIWAGTYGYTF. The CDR3 region has the DNA TGCGCCAGCAGCCAGATATGGGCGGGCACCTATGGCTACACCTTC. The J gene is TRBJ1-2, the V gene TRBV10-2; D is uncertain. V lost 6 bases and J lost 4, with 18 bases in between. This CDR3 region has 15 residues. From germline, CDR1 is WSHSY and CDR2 SAAADI.